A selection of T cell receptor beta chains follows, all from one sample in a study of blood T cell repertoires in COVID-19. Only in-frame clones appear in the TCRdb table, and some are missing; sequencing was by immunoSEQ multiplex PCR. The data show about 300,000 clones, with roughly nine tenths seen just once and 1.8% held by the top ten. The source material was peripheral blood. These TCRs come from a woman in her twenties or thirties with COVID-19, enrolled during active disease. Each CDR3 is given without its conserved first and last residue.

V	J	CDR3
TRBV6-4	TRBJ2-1	ASSALSGALANKQF
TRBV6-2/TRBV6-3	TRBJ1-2	ASSNGEVHGYT
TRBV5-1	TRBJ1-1	ASRVQGNTEAF
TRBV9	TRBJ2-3	ASSGQTGGADTQY
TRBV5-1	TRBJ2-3	ASSLTSGGARDTQY
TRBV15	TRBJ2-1	ATSTNWGGPGYNEQF
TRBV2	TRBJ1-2	ASTFSQWTGSGYT
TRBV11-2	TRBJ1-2	ASSLALGGHYGYT
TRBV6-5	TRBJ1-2	ASSYSNPRTYGYT
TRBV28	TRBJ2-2	ASSSVRNTGELF
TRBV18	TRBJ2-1	ASIASGVYNEQF
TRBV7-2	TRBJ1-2	ASSLVGGVNYGYT
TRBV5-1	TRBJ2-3	ASSSGQVTTRGTDTQY
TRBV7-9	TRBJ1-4	ASSYGDRAWANEKLF
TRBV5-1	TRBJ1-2	ASSLAAGTNYGYT
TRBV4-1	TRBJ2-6	ASSRGQGPNSGANVLT
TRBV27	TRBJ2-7	ASSFSPEGPYEQY
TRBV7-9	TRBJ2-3	ASSLNRGMSTDTQY
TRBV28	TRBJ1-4	ASRRTGGLNEKLF
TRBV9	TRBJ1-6	ASSVSSRPSSNSPLH
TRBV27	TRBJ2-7	ASSPLYSGGIDEQY
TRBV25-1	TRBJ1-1	ASTQGMNTEAF
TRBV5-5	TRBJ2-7	ASSPKQGPPYEQY
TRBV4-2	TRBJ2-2	ASSQRINTGELF
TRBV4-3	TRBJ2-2	ASSSRGLNTGELF
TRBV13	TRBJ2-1	ASSSTGTKNNEQF
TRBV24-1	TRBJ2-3	ATSDFGVTSGSADTQY
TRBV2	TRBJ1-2	ASSNKGQGLAGYT
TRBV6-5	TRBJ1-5	ASSSDYNQPQH
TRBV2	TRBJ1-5	ASSDVDSVNQPQH
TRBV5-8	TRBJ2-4	ASSWDRNIQY